A single sample is the source of the 3 T cell receptor beta chains below, sequenced in a study of blood T cell repertoires in COVID-19. Clones were sequenced by immunoSEQ multiplex PCR, and TCRdb holds only the in-frame ones, with some missing. Here the sample spans about 78,000 clones, around nine tenths being singletons. The source material was peripheral blood. These receptors all come from a man aged 50-60 years with active or convalescent COVID-19.

This chain connects TRBV7-9 to TRBJ2-3; maybe TRBD2 (6 bases). The V gene's germline CDR1 is SEHNR and CDR2 FQNEAQ (reference sequence). This CDR3 region has 15 residues. V gave up 5 bases and J gave up 3 bases, with 15 bases separating them. CDR3 nucleotide sequence: TGTGCCAGCAGCCCAGGGCGGGGTGGTACAGATACGCAGTATTTT. This codes for CASSPGRGGTDTQYF.

The chain combines TRBV4-1 with TRBJ1-1; D is ambiguous. Germline-derived CDR1 and CDR2 are MGHRA and YSYEKL. The ends were cut back, 4 bases at V and 0 bases at J, with 3 bases in the middle. The CDR3 is 12 amino acids. Here the CDR3 reads CASSPVNTEAFF. As DNA, the CDR3 is TGCGCCAGCAGCCCGGTGAACACTGAAGCTTTCTTT.

The CDR3 loop is CASSSLLAGGTDTQYF. CDR3 nucleotides: TGTGCCAGCAGTTCTTTGCTAGCGGGGGGCACAGATACGCAGTATTTT. This chain uses TRBV27 with TRBJ2-3; 10 nucleotides agree with TRBD2. Trimming took 4 bases from V and 1 from J; bases not matched to a gene: 5. The CDR3 is made up of 16 amino acids. Per germline, CDR1 MNHEY and CDR2 SMNVEV (reference sequence).